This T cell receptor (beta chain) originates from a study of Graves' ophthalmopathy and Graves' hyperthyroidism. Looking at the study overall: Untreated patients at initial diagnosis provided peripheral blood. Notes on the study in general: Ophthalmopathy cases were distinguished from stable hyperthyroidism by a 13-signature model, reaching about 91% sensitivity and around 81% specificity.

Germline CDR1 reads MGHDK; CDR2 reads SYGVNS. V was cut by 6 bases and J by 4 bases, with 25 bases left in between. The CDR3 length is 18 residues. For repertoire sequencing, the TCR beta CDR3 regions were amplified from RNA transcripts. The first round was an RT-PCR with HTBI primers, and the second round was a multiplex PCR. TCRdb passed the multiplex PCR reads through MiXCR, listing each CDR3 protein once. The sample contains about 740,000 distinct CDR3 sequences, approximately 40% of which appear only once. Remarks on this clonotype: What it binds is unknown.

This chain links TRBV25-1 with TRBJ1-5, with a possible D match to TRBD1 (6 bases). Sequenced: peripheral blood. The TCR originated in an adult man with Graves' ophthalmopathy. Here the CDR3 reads CASSRGRDTGTVNQPQHF. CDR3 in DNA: TGTGCCAGCAGCAGAGGCCGGGACACGGGGACCGTTAATCAGCCCCAGCATTTT.